These 4 T cell receptor beta chains share one sample of origin, sequenced in a study of long-term antiretroviral therapy in people with HIV. immunoSEQ v3.0 was run at survey level. Data came from immunoSEQ multiplex PCR; TCRdb stores just in-frame clones and leaves some out. The sample carries over 14,000 clones, about 80% recorded once. This specimen consisted of unsorted PBMCs, obtained 1.3 years before starting antiretroviral therapy. The source is a man in his forties with HIV.

This clone was found a few times. The CDR3 region has the DNA TGTGCCAGTAGTATGACGACAGGGGGTGGCTACACCTTC. It is translated as CASSMTTGGGYTF. The genes are TRBV19 and TRBJ1-2, with TRBD1 matching 9 bases. The CDR3 runs 13 residues. The ends lost 3 bases at V and 7 bases at J; junction bases unmatched: 3. Germline loops: CDR1 LNHDA, CDR2 SQIVND (reference sequence). The complete variable domain, with remaining parts taken from reference TRBV19 and TRBJ1-2, reads DGGITQSPKYLFRKEGQNVTLSCEQNLNHDAMYWYRQDPGQGLRLIYYSQIVNDFQKGDIAEGYSVSREKKESFPLTVTSAQKNPTAFYLCASSMTTGGGYTFGSGTRLTVV.

The chain links TRBV4-2 to TRBJ1-1; TRBD1 might be the D (5 bases). The CDR3 runs to 16 residues. V gave up 2 bases and J gave up 1 base, with 14 bases separating them. Germline lookup yields CDR1 LGHNA and CDR2 YNFKEQ. The CDR3 reads CASSQRGMRWNTEAFF. In nucleotides, the CDR3 is TGTGCCAGCAGCCAAAGGGGAATGAGGTGGAACACTGAAGCTTTCTTT.

The chain recombines TRBV18 with TRBJ1-2; no definite D call. The V and J ends lost 3 bases and 10 bases respectively, with 15 bases between them. Germline V gene data show CDR1 as KGHSH and CDR2 as LQKENI. The CDR3 consists of 13 residues. The DNA of the CDR3 is TGTGCCAGCTCACCCCGGGAACCTATGGTCTACACCTTC. This codes for CASSPREPMVYTF.

The V call is TRBV7-2, the J call TRBJ1-1; D perhaps matches TRBD1 (6 bases). CDR1 is SGHTA and CDR2 is FQGNSA in the germline V gene. The CDR3 sequence is 14 residues long. The V and J ends lost 3 bases and 4 bases respectively, with 12 bases between them. In DNA, the CDR3 is TGTGCCAGCAGCTTCCACAGGGAAGGCACTGAAGCTTTCTTT. The encoded protein is CASSFHREGTEAFF.